Sequencing of this T cell receptor (beta chain) was carried out in a study of vaccination and CD4 T cells after COVID-19. V was pared by 3 bases and J by 4 bases, with 15 bases of the junction left unmatched. The CDR3 loop spans 20 amino acids. Germline V gives CDR1 MNHEY, CDR2 SMNVEV (reference sequence). The treatment here: roughly 10-day PBMC culture with coronavirus spike peptide pools or control peptides (ViraFEST assay). This clonotype is a singleton in its sample. Its specificity is not known. Cultured CD4+ T cells had their DNA profiled by the Oncomine TCR Beta short-read assay. A single record per CDR3 protein comes from TCRdb applying MiXCR to the PCR reads. The sample lists about 10,000 distinct CDR3 sequences; about 50% were seen once.

Sequencing input: CD4+ T cells from blood, cultured in vitro. The V and J genes are TRBV27 and TRBJ2-2; 12 positions match TRBD2. This receptor was identified in a human donor who had recovered from COVID-19. The CDR3 loop is CASSFGAMASGGASTGELFF. CDR3 DNA: TGTGCCAGCAGTTTCGGGGCTATGGCTAGCGGGGGGGCCTCCACCGGGGAGCTGTTTTTT.